In this sample, the clone carrying this T cell receptor beta chain turned up many times. What it recognizes is unknown. Germline V CDR1 and CDR2: LGHNA, YSLEER. CDR3 length: 15 residues. V trimming: 0 bases; J trimming: 9 bases; junction bases outside the gene matches: 4. This sample is drawn from a study of Graves' ophthalmopathy and Graves' hyperthyroidism. Notes on the study in general: Sensitivity of approximately 88% and specificity of less than 82% were achieved when a 13-signature model separated ophthalmopathy from stable hyperthyroidism. Its predictions of ophthalmopathy progression gave the model 60% to 71% sensitivity and 72.22% specificity.

Amplification targeted the TCR beta CDR3 regions, with RNA transcripts as the source material. The library came from an HTBI-primed first-round RT-PCR and a second-round multiplex PCR. One entry per CDR3 protein, called by TCRdb with MiXCR from the multiplex PCR reads. The profile shows about 740,000 distinct CDR3 sequences, around 40% of them singletons. Physicians reached a diagnosis by relying on clinical symptoms, serum thyroxine, TRAb, thyroid ultrasound and orbital computed tomography. Out of 7.5 to 10 ml of fresh peripheral blood, PBMCs were obtained. The chain uses TRBV4-3 and TRBJ1-6; 8 bases align to TRBD1. The clonotype was recovered from an adult man with Graves' ophthalmopathy. Sequencing input: peripheral blood. CDR3: CASSQDAGGFSPLHF. The CDR3 bases are TGCGCCAGCAGCCAAGATGCAGGGGGCTTTTCACCCCTCCACTTT.